Listed here is a single T cell receptor (beta chain). As yet, its antigen is unknown. This sample stems from a study of response to subunit inactivated influenza vaccine. TCRdb reprocessed the RT-PCR reads with MiXCR, giving one entry per CDR3 protein. Here the sample spans more than 450,000 distinct CDR3 sequences, around 11% being singletons. The study, taken as a whole, reports: Few new T cells, the authors suggested, are recruited by each seasonal influenza vaccination.

The CDR3 loop spans 15 amino acids. Germline V gene lookup returns CDR1 SGHRS and CDR2 YFSETQ. V dropped 1 base and J dropped 5 bases, with 16 bases sitting between them. The sequenced sample was PBMCs from blood, obtained on the day of vaccination. This sequence originates from a man aged 50 to 60 who received an inactivated influenza vaccine. The chain links TRBV5-1 to TRBJ2-7; the D gene is possibly TRBD2 (6 bases). CDR3 DNA: TGCGCCAGCAGCTTGAGGCAGGGAGGAATAAACGAGCAGTACTTC. Residues: CASSLRQGGINEQYF.